The 32 T cell receptor beta chains below come from one sample, sequenced in a study of CD8 T cells in ankylosing spondylitis. Broader study findings: Among TCR beta sequences, a motif of under 10 highly homologous variants appeared characteristic of ankylosing spondylitis blood.

These receptors are not linked to any known antigen. MiXCR, applied by TCRdb to the 5' RACE reads, yields one record per CDR3 protein. The sample holds approximately 300,000 distinct CDR3 sequences, roughly 8% seen once. Sequencing was performed on blood, either unsorted or a sorted T cell fraction (not recorded which). The receptor set was obtained from a male donor with ankylosing spondylitis.

This clonotype showed up many times. The chain has TRBV20-1 and TRBJ2-7; D tentatively fits TRBD1 or TRBD2 (7 bases each). Germline V gives CDR1 DFQATT, CDR2 SNEGSKA (reference sequence). The V end lost 1 base, the J end lost 3 bases, and 16 bases lay between the germline ends. The CDR3 consists of 15 residues. The CDR3 nucleotides are TGCAGTGCTAGAGGGATTGGGAGGGGGCTCTACGAGCAGTACTTC. It translates to CSARGIGRGLYEQYF.

This clonotype occurred many times. The chain combines TRBV10-3 with TRBJ2-3, with D possibly being TRBD2 (5 bases). Trimming cost V 4 bases and J 0 bases, with 11 bases left between them. This CDR3 contains 15 residues. CDR1 ENHRY and CDR2 SYGVKD come from the germline V gene. The CDR3 DNA reads as TGTGCCATCAGTGCCAGCGGAGCTAGCACAGATACGCAGTATTTT. Its protein product is CAISASGASTDTQYF.

The genes are TRBV11-2 and TRBJ1-4, with D possibly TRBD1 on 6 matching bases. The CDR3 sequence is 15 residues long. With 5 bases removed from V and 8 bases from J, the gap between germline ends came to 18 bases. The germline V gene has CDR1 SGHAT and CDR2 FQNNGV. The CDR3 DNA sequence: TGTGCCAGCAGCGATACGGTGGGGGCTGGGGAAAAACTGTTTTTT. The encoded protein is CASSDTVGAGEKLFF. The full variable domain, rest sourced from reference TRBV11-2 and TRBJ1-4, is EAGVAQSPRYKIIEKRQSVAFWCNPISGHATLYWYQQILGQGPKLLIQFQNNGVVDDSQLPKDRFSAERLKGVDSTLKIQPAKLEDSAVYLCASSDTVGAGEKLFFGSGTQLSVL.

The chain uses TRBV20-1 and TRBJ2-3, with 13 bases lining up with TRBD2. The germline gives CDR1 DFQATT, CDR2 SNEGSKA (reference sequence). This CDR3 is 15 amino acids long. The CDR3 region is CPTSGRSGGTDTQYF. The CDR3, as DNA: TGCCCGACTAGCGGGAGGTCAGGGGGCACAGATACGCAGTATTTT.

This clonotype was found a few times. The chain links TRBV5-1 to TRBJ1-1; D might be TRBD1 (5 bases). Germline V gene sequence: CDR1 SGHRS, CDR2 YFSETQ. V dropped 4 bases and J dropped 7 bases, with 14 bases sitting between them. CDR3 length: 13 residues. The CDR3 sequence is CASSPAGGDEAFF. The CDR3 DNA sequence: TGCGCCAGCAGCCCTGCGGGGGGTGATGAAGCTTTCTTT.

This clonotype was picked up many times. The V call is TRBV27, the J call TRBJ2-7, with 8 bases lining up with TRBD1. Germline V lookup: CDR1 MNHEY, CDR2 SMNVEV (reference sequence). The V gene end was trimmed by 5 bases and the J gene end by 2 bases; junction bases not matched to a gene: 11. CDR3 length: 16 amino acids. The CDR3 sequence: CASSRPVRQGPYEQYF. CDR3 nucleotides: TGTGCCAGCAGTAGACCGGTCCGACAGGGGCCCTACGAGCAGTACTTC.

This clonotype occurred a few times. The V call is TRBV30, the J call TRBJ1-5, with 9 bases aligning to TRBD1. Per the germline V gene, CDR1 is GTSNPN and CDR2 is SVGIG (reference sequence). CDR3 length: 18 residues. V lost 0 bases, J lost 0 bases, and 9 bases stayed unmatched. CDR3 sequence (DNA): TGTGCCTGGAGTGTAAGCGGGACAGGGATTTATAGCAATCAGCCCCAGCATTTT. It encodes CAWSVSGTGIYSNQPQHF. The full variable domain, completed using reference TRBV30 and TRBJ1-5, is SQTIHQWPATLVQPVGSPLSLECTVEGTSNPNLYWYRQAAGRGLQLLFYSVGIGQISSEVPQNLSASRPQDRQFILSSKKLLLSDSGFYLCAWSVSGTGIYSNQPQHFGDGTRLSIL.

This clonotype was recorded a few times. This sequence joins TRBV15 and TRBJ2-4; D not certain. CDR3 length: 16 amino acids. Between the trimmed V and J ends, which lost 3 bases and 0 bases, there was a span of 12 bases. CDR1 LNHNV and CDR2 YYDKDF come from the germline V gene (reference sequence). The CDR3 DNA is TGTGCCACCAGCAGTGTCGACATACTAGCCAAAAACATTCAGTACTTC. Its translation: CATSSVDILAKNIQYF.

The chain employs TRBV4-3 and TRBJ1-1; D is unclear. The CDR3 has 17 residues. CDR1 is LGHNA, CDR2 YSLEER, per germline. Trimming left V 3 bases short and J 7 bases short, with 24 bases between. The CDR3 bases are TGCGCCAGCAGCCACAACCCGTCGGTCGGCGGCGGAGTTGAAGCTTTCTTT. Amino acids: CASSHNPSVGGGVEAFF.

This clonotype was seen at least ten times. The chain combines TRBV5-4 with TRBJ1-6; D not certain. Germline V gene data show CDR1 as SGHNT and CDR2 as YYREEE (reference sequence). The CDR3 is made up of 13 amino acids. Trimming cost V 2 bases and J 7 bases, with 7 bases left between them. The CDR3 here is CASSLTGNSPLHF. The CDR3 coding sequence is TGTGCCAGCAGCTTAACCGGGAATTCACCCCTCCACTTT.

This chain connects TRBV10-3 to TRBJ1-5; 7 bases are a match to TRBD1. The CDR3 runs 15 residues. Germline CDR1 is ENHRY and CDR2 is SYGVKD. The V and J ends lost 6 bases and 7 bases, in that order; junction bases with no gene match: 12. The CDR3 bases are TGTGCCATCAGCCGGGAAGGACGGACAGGCCAGCCCCAGCATTTT. Translating it yields CAISREGRTGQPQHF.

V usage is TRBV11-2 and J usage is TRBJ1-4, with D maybe TRBD1 (5 bases). Trimming removed 5 bases from V and 0 bases from J, with 19 bases in between. This CDR3 spans 18 amino acids. Per germline, CDR1 SGHAT and CDR2 FQNNGV. CDR3 coding DNA: TGTGCCAGCAGCCCCTGGGGCGGGGGGGTAGCAACTAATGAAAAACTGTTTTTT. Translated, it gives CASSPWGGGVATNEKLFF.

This sequence joins TRBV27 and TRBJ2-7, with D perhaps TRBD1 (6 bases). CDR1 is MNHEY and CDR2 is SMNVEV in the germline V gene (reference sequence). The length of the CDR3 is 13 residues. V was trimmed by 1 base and J by 7 bases, leaving 11 bases between them. The CDR3 sequence: CASSLLQGREQYF. CDR3 coding DNA: TGTGCCAGCAGTTTATTACAGGGTCGGGAGCAGTACTTC.

The sample holds a few counts of this clonotype. V is TRBV7-2 and J is TRBJ2-2; 9 bases match TRBD1. Germline-derived CDR1 and CDR2 are SGHTA and FQGNSA. The V and J ends lost 5 bases and 7 bases, in that order; junction bases with no gene match: 2. The CDR3 consists of 13 residues. Here the CDR3 reads CASSEDRGGELFF. The CDR3, as DNA: TGTGCCAGCAGCGAGGACAGGGGCGGGGAGCTGTTTTTT.

This clonotype showed up many times. This sequence joins TRBV4-1 and TRBJ2-3; 7 nucleotides match TRBD1. Losses at the gene ends were 1 base for V and 4 bases for J; bases not matched to a gene: 2. The CDR3 loop spans 14 amino acids. Germline values: CDR1 MGHRA, CDR2 YSYEKL. The CDR3 region has the DNA TGCGCCAGCAGCCAAGGGACAGGTGCAGATACGCAGTATTTT. Translated, it gives CASSQGTGADTQYF.

This clonotype was observed a few times. The chain uses TRBV18 and TRBJ2-7; no clear D. Germline V CDR1 and CDR2: KGHSH, LQKENI. With 1 base removed from V and 2 bases from J, the gap between germline ends came to 9 bases. The CDR3 length is 14 residues. As DNA, the CDR3 is TGTGCCAGCTCACCACACCCAGCTGCCTACGAGCAGTACTTC. It yields the protein CASSPHPAAYEQYF.

The V and J genes are TRBV5-6 and TRBJ2-1; 7 nucleotides agree with TRBD2. The junction had 22 bases not matched to a gene; V was cut back by 3 bases and J by 7 bases. There are 19 residues in the CDR3. Germline V gene data show CDR1 as SGHDT and CDR2 as YYEEEE. CDR3 in amino acids: CASSWGGFSVYKAVNEQFF. CDR3 bases: TGTGCCAGCAGCTGGGGGGGGTTTTCTGTGTACAAGGCCGTAAATGAGCAGTTCTTC.

CDR3 sequence (DNA): TGTGCCAGCAGTAAACACAGGGGCGGACTAGAAAAACTGTTTTTT. Encoded protein: CASSKHRGGLEKLFF. V gene TRBV6-1 combines with J gene TRBJ1-4; 7 nucleotides agree with TRBD1. After removal of 5 bases from V and 8 bases from J, the junction contained 11 bases not matched to a gene. The CDR3 covers 15 residues. The germline V gene has CDR1 MNHNS and CDR2 SASEGT.

This clonotype came up many times. The chain is built from TRBV5-1 and TRBJ2-5; no clear D gene. Trimming removed 3 bases at V and 7 bases at J, with 13 bases between. CDR3 length: 13 residues. Germline assignment: CDR1 SGHRS and CDR2 YFSETQ. In nucleotides, the CDR3 is TGCGCCAGCAGCTCTGGACCCGATGGGACCCAGTACTTC. Its translation: CASSSGPDGTQYF.

The rearrangement links TRBV7-9 to TRBJ2-4; TRBD2 agrees at 7 bases. The trim removed 5 bases at V and 7 bases at J, leaving 8 bases unmatched. Germline CDR1 SEHNR, CDR2 FQNEAQ (reference sequence). The length of the CDR3 is 14 residues. CDR3 in amino acids: CASSPRAGANIQYF. CDR3 in DNA: TGTGCCAGCAGCCCCCGGGCGGGAGCGAACATTCAGTACTTC.

This clonotype was detected a few times. V usage is TRBV6-2 or TRBV6-3 and J usage is TRBJ2-5; D is perhaps TRBD1 (5 bases). The CDR3 has 15 amino acids. V was trimmed by 8 bases and J by 2 bases, leaving 18 bases between them. Germline loops: CDR1 MNHEY, CDR2 SVGEGT. The CDR3 DNA reads TGTGCCAGCGTACGCTTCTCAGGGCGACAAGAGACCCAGTACTTC. This encodes CASVRFSGRQETQYF.

This clonotype occurred many times. This chain links TRBV11-2 with TRBJ2-2; D is uncertain. Between the trimmed V and J ends, which lost 1 base and 5 bases, there was a span of 8 bases. The CDR3 has 14 amino acids. Germline-derived CDR1 and CDR2 are SGHAT and FQNNGV. Written as DNA, the CDR3 is TGTGCCAGCAGCTTAGGGACGTTTACCGGGGAGCTGTTTTTT. Amino acids: CASSLGTFTGELFF.

This clonotype was seen more than once but under ten times. The V gene is TRBV28, the J gene TRBJ2-1; 7 nucleotides align to TRBD2. J was trimmed by 15 bases and V by 4 bases; bases with no gene match: 9. Germline CDR1 reads MDHEN; CDR2 reads SYDVKM. The CDR3 extends over 12 amino acids. The CDR3, as DNA: TGTGCCAGCAGTTCCCCGCCGGGGAGGGGGTTCTTC. Protein sequence: CASSSPPGRGFF. The whole variable domain, filled in from reference TRBV28 and TRBJ2-1, reads DVKVTQSSRYLVKRTGEKVFLECVQDMDHENMFWYRQDPGLGLRLIYFSYDVKMKEKGDIPEGYSVSREKKERFSLILESASTNQTSMYLCASSSPPGRGFFGPGTRLTVL.

This chain connects TRBV15 to TRBJ1-5; TRBD1 might be the D (6 bases). Germline CDR1 and CDR2: LNHNV and YYDKDF (reference sequence). V dropped 1 base and J dropped 0 bases, with 19 bases sitting between them. This CDR3 spans 19 amino acids. This CDR3 is CATSRAGPNRAYSNQPQHF. The CDR3 region has the DNA TGTGCCACCAGCAGAGCCGGCCCGAACAGGGCCTATAGCAATCAGCCCCAGCATTTT.

The chain has TRBV29-1 and TRBJ1-1; TRBD1 might be the D (6 bases). Looked up from germline, CDR1 is SQVTM and CDR2 is ANQGSEA. The V gene lost 5 bases and the J gene lost 4 bases, with 20 bases spanning the gap. The CDR3 consists of 15 residues. For the CDR3, the DNA is TGCAGCGTTTGTCTTGGGGGCGGGGCCGGCACTGAAGCTTTCTTT. It specifies CSVCLGGGAGTEAFF.

V usage is TRBV7-9 and J usage is TRBJ2-7, with 7 bases identical to TRBD1. Germline V CDR1 and CDR2: SEHNR, FQNEAQ (reference sequence). The CDR3 is 15 residues long. The trim removed 5 bases at V and 3 bases at J, leaving 10 bases unmatched. CDR3 bases: TGTGCCAGCAGCGCTGCTCCGGGACAGAGCTACGAGCAGTACTTC. Protein product: CASSAAPGQSYEQYF.

This clonotype has just a few counts. The V and J genes are TRBV20-1 and TRBJ1-5; D not resolved. CDR1 DFQATT and CDR2 SNEGSKA come from the germline V gene (reference sequence). V was pared by 6 bases and J by 0 bases, with 12 bases between. There are 14 residues in the CDR3. The CDR3 protein is CSAMTLYSNQPQHF. CDR3 sequence (DNA): TGCAGTGCAATGACGCTGTATAGCAATCAGCCCCAGCATTTT.

This clonotype appeared a few times. The V call is TRBV7-8, the J call TRBJ2-2, with D unclear. Germline V gives CDR1 SGHVS, CDR2 FQNEAQ. The CDR3 covers 15 residues. The ends were cut back, 3 bases at V and 2 bases at J, with 10 bases in the middle. The CDR3 loop reads CASSLRLSNTGELFF. The CDR3 DNA sequence: TGTGCCAGCAGCTTGCGCCTAAGTAACACCGGGGAGCTGTTTTTT.

A few counts support this clonotype. This chain joins TRBV5-1 and TRBJ1-3, with D unclear. The CDR3 is 15 residues long. Germline lookup yields CDR1 SGHRS and CDR2 YFSETQ. V gave up 0 bases and J gave up 0 bases, with 7 bases separating them. CDR3 region: CASSLDQVSGNTIYF. For the CDR3, the DNA is TGCGCCAGCAGCTTGGATCAGGTCTCTGGAAACACCATATATTTT.

This clonotype turned up a few times. The CDR3 region has the DNA TGTGCCATAAGGGTAGCGGGAAGCACAGATACGCAGTATTTT. Protein product: CAIRVAGSTDTQYF. The chain is built from TRBV6-2 or TRBV6-3 and TRBJ2-3; 8 bases fit TRBD2. The CDR3 loop spans 14 amino acids. V was clipped by 10 bases and J by 0 bases; unmatched bases: 6. Germline V gene sequence: CDR1 MNHEY, CDR2 SVGEGT.

V usage is TRBV7-2 and J usage is TRBJ2-2; D might be TRBD2 (6 bases). The V gene lost 5 bases and the J gene lost 2 bases, with 18 bases spanning the gap. CDR3 size: 17 residues. Germline assignment: CDR1 SGHTA and CDR2 FQGNSA. CDR3 region: CASSPQAGSPNTGELFF. For the CDR3, the DNA is TGTGCCAGCAGCCCCCAGGCGGGGTCCCCAAACACCGGGGAGCTGTTTTTT.

The V call is TRBV30, the J call TRBJ2-1, with D possibly matching TRBD2 (7 bases). Germline V lookup: CDR1 GTSNPN, CDR2 SVGIG (reference sequence). The CDR3 spans 15 residues. V was trimmed by 3 bases and J by 8 bases, leaving 20 bases between them. As DNA, the CDR3 is TGTGCCTGGAGCCGGGGGGCGGGAGTGGTCTATGAGCAGTTCTTC. Translation: CAWSRGAGVVYEQFF.